The 32 T cell receptor beta chains given below trace back to one sample, sequenced in a study of Tregs in tolerant kidney transplant recipients. TCRdb's table, derived via immunoSEQ multiplex PCR, lists solely in-frame clones and lacks some. This sample yields about 59,000 clones, of which around 83% are seen a single time; roughly 5.2% belongs to the top ten. The specimen sequenced was CD4+ T cells from blood. These receptors were taken from a human donor in good health.

The chain carries TRBV9 and TRBJ1-4; no definite D call. V was pared by 0 bases and J by 5 bases, with 17 bases between. The CDR3 runs to 17 residues. The germline V gene encodes CDR1 SGDLS and CDR2 YYNGEE. The CDR3 DNA reads TGTGCCAGCAGCGTAGCTCCGGGTGTAAGGGAGAATGAAAAACTGTTTTTT. It specifies CASSVAPGVRENEKLFF.

This clone was seen at least ten times. CDR3 DNA: TGCAGTGGACGGGGGTGGGATGAAGCTTTCTTT. Translation gives CSGRGWDEAFF. The chain uses TRBV20-1 and TRBJ1-1; perhaps TRBD1 as D (5 bases). Germline CDR1 and CDR2: DFQATT and SNEGSKA (reference sequence). This CDR3 is 11 amino acids long. The germline V and J ends were trimmed by 7 bases and 7 bases, with 13 bases remaining between them.

The chain joins TRBV11-2 to TRBJ1-2; 9 positions match TRBD1. V trimming: 5 bases; J trimming: 7 bases; junction bases outside the gene matches: 11. The CDR3 has 15 residues. Germline V gene sequence: CDR1 SGHAT, CDR2 FQNNGV. The CDR3 DNA is TGTGCCAGCAGCCCCCGACAGGGGGGTACCACTGGCTACACCTTC. Translated, it gives CASSPRQGGTTGYTF.

The rearrangement joins TRBV7-2 to TRBJ2-7, with 8 positions matching TRBD2. Unmatched junction bases numbered 21, after V lost 0 bases and J lost 5 bases. Per the germline V gene, CDR1 is SGHTA and CDR2 is FQGNSA. The CDR3 is 20 amino acids. This CDR3 reads CASSLAPGLKSGGILDEQYF. The CDR3 nucleotides are TGTGCCAGCAGCTTAGCCCCCGGCCTCAAGAGCGGGGGTATCCTGGACGAGCAGTACTTC.

The gene calls are TRBV30 and TRBJ1-2; D is unclear. The CDR3 length is 14 residues. V was clipped by 3 bases and J by 6 bases, with 17 bases between them. Germline V gene sequence: CDR1 GTSNPN, CDR2 SVGIG (reference sequence). CDR3: CAWRPRWGADGYTF. The CDR3 region has the DNA TGTGCCTGGAGGCCACGCTGGGGAGCTGATGGCTACACCTTC.

This clone was recorded only once. The V call is TRBV5-6, the J call TRBJ1-2, with TRBD1 as a possible D gene (6 bases). The CDR3 totals 15 residues. Trimming shortened V by 5 bases and J by 8 bases, and 22 bases separated the two germline ends. From germline, CDR1 is SGHDT and CDR2 YYEEEE. CDR3 DNA sequence: TGTGCCAGCAGGATTCACAGGGACGGATCGGGCGGCTACACCTTC. This sequence encodes CASRIHRDGSGGYTF.

V is TRBV4-3 and J is TRBJ2-4; D may be TRBD1 (5 bases). Trimming cost V 0 bases and J 0 bases, with 12 bases left between them. CDR3 length: 17 residues. Germline lookup yields CDR1 LGHNA and CDR2 YSLEER. CDR3 residues: CASSQDRGRLAKNIQYF. As DNA, the CDR3 is TGCGCCAGCAGCCAAGATAGGGGCAGGTTAGCCAAAAACATTCAGTACTTC.

The chain combines TRBV2 with TRBJ2-3; a possible D gene is TRBD2 (6 bases). This CDR3 comprises 15 residues. V lost 3 bases and J 8 bases, leaving 18 bases between the germline ends. Germline V gives CDR1 SNHLY, CDR2 FYNNEI. The CDR3 spells CASSEREGFPGTQYF. CDR3 in DNA: TGTGCCAGCAGTGAGCGGGAAGGTTTCCCCGGTACGCAGTATTTT.

The chain carries TRBV2 and TRBJ1-6; TRBD1 is a possible D gene (6 bases). The germline V gene encodes CDR1 SNHLY and CDR2 FYNNEI. V was pared by 6 bases and J by 9 bases, with 9 bases between. This CDR3 is built from 12 residues. Here the CDR3 reads CASSTRGSPLHF. The CDR3 nucleotides are TGTGCCAGCAGCACCAGGGGTTCACCCCTCCACTTT.

The V gene is TRBV28, the J gene TRBJ1-2; no clear D gene. This CDR3 contains 14 residues. Per the germline V gene, CDR1 is MDHEN and CDR2 is SYDVKM. Trimming removed 6 bases at V and 5 bases at J, with 16 bases between. CDR3 protein: CASRVQERVYGYTF. CDR3 coding DNA: TGTGCCAGCAGAGTTCAGGAGAGGGTTTATGGCTACACCTTC.

CDR3 sequence reads: CASSLSPGTANEKLFF. The CDR3 DNA follows: TGCGCCAGCAGCTTATCTCCCGGGACAGCGAATGAAAAACTGTTTTTT. V gene TRBV5-1 combines with J gene TRBJ1-4, with 7 nucleotides matching TRBD1. This CDR3 has 16 amino acids. With 2 bases clipped from V and 5 bases from J, the junction kept 9 bases outside the gene matches. The germline CDR1 and CDR2 sequences are SGHRS and YFSETQ.

The chain employs TRBV7-2 and TRBJ2-3; 9 bases line up with TRBD2. CDR3 length equals 14 residues. Germline lookup yields CDR1 SGHTA and CDR2 FQGNSA. Trimming at V came to 8 bases and at J to 3 bases, leaving 6 bases not matched to a gene. CDR3 in DNA: TGTGCCAGCGGCGGGAGGGTGATGACAGATACGCAGTATTTT. Translating gives CASGGRVMTDTQYF.

The chain uses TRBV21-1 and TRBJ2-3; the table's D gene call, TRBD2, was not cross checked with the DNA. TRBV21-1 corresponds to a pseudogene. The CDR3 extends over 18 amino acids. The CDR3 here is CASSNPRCRRETTDTQYF. The CDR3 DNA reads TGTGCCAGCAGCAACCCTCGGTGTCGGCGGGAGACTACAGATACGCAGTATTTT.

This rearrangement joins TRBV7-9 to TRBJ1-5, with 9 bases identical to TRBD1. The length of the CDR3 is 15 residues. Germline assignment: CDR1 SEHNR and CDR2 FQNEAQ (reference sequence). V lost 3 bases, J lost 6 bases, and 6 bases stayed unmatched. The CDR3, as DNA: TGTGCCAGCAGCTTGGACAGGGGTGGGATTCAGCCCCAGCATTTT. As protein: CASSLDRGGIQPQHF.

This clone showed up just a few times. The chain carries TRBV4-3 and TRBJ2-1; 11 nucleotides align to TRBD2. CDR3 length: 17 amino acids. Per germline, CDR1 LGHNA and CDR2 YSLEER. V lost 2 bases to trimming and J lost 8 bases; unmatched junction nucleotides: 11. CDR3 in amino acids: CASSQWLAGGVGDEQFF. In nucleotides, the CDR3 is TGCGCCAGCAGCCAATGGCTAGCGGGAGGAGTAGGCGATGAGCAGTTCTTC.

V usage is TRBV30 and J usage is TRBJ2-5; either TRBD1 or TRBD2 may supply D (5 bases each). This CDR3 has 12 amino acids. The germline V gene encodes CDR1 GTSNPN and CDR2 SVGIG (reference sequence). Trimming took off 1 base at V and 5 bases at J, with 8 bases between the two ends. DNA of the CDR3: TGTGCCTGGAGTGCGGGGCCGGAGACCCAGTACTTC. It codes for CAWSAGPETQYF.

The V and J genes are TRBV5-1 and TRBJ2-5, with TRBD2 matching 7 bases. CDR1 and CDR2 (germline): SGHRS, YFSETQ. The trim removed 0 bases at V and 5 bases at J, leaving 10 bases unmatched. The CDR3 is 16 residues long. The CDR3 bases are TGCGCCAGCAGCTTGGAACTAGGTCGGCGGGGGGAGACCCAGTACTTC. It codes for CASSLELGRRGETQYF.

This chain links TRBV18 with TRBJ1-4, with D perhaps matching TRBD1 (5 bases). The V gene's germline CDR1 is KGHSH and CDR2 LQKENI. The germline V and J ends were trimmed by 0 bases and 10 bases, with 18 bases remaining between them. The CDR3 consists of 16 residues. The CDR3 is CASSPPEEQAMGKLFF. The CDR3 DNA reads TGTGCCAGCTCACCACCGGAAGAACAGGCGATGGGAAAACTGTTTTTT.

This chain uses TRBV7-9 with TRBJ2-3; perhaps TRBD2 as D (5 bases). V was clipped by 5 bases and J by 6 bases, with 18 bases between them. CDR1 and CDR2 (germline): SEHNR, FQNEAQ (reference sequence). The CDR3 loop spans 15 amino acids. The CDR3 is CASSRTLVIADTQYF. CDR3 DNA sequence: TGTGCCAGCAGCCGCACACTAGTGATTGCGGATACGCAGTATTTT.

This clone was observed a handful of times. The chain uses TRBV6-5 and TRBJ1-1; TRBD1 aligns across 11 bases. CDR1 and CDR2 (germline): MNHEY, SVGAGI. The CDR3 covers 14 residues. The V segment lost 6 bases and the J segment 6 bases; nucleotides outside the gene matches: 6. The CDR3 sequence is CASSSGTGGAEAFF. The DNA of the CDR3 is TGTGCCAGCAGCTCTGGGACAGGGGGAGCTGAAGCTTTCTTT.

The chain recombines TRBV11-3 with TRBJ2-5; TRBD2 matches 7 bases. The CDR3 contains 15 residues. Germline CDR1 SGHNT, CDR2 YENEEA. V trimming: 4 bases; J trimming: 2 bases; junction bases outside the gene matches: 7. The CDR3 loop reads CASSSGTTLQETQYF. The CDR3 nucleotides read TGTGCCAGCAGCTCCGGGACTACTTTACAAGAGACCCAGTACTTC.

The chain couples TRBV10-3 to TRBJ2-3, with 8 bases that match TRBD2. V was clipped by 3 bases and J by 4 bases; unmatched bases: 3. The CDR3 is 14 amino acids. Germline V gives CDR1 ENHRY, CDR2 SYGVKD. The CDR3 region has the DNA TGTGCCATCAGTGAAACGGGAGGGTCAGATACGCAGTATTTT. This encodes CAISETGGSDTQYF.

V gene TRBV5-1 combines with J gene TRBJ2-7; TRBD2 matches at 10 bases. The CDR3 covers 16 residues. CDR1 and CDR2 (germline): SGHRS, YFSETQ. With V trimmed by 4 bases and J by 3 bases, 10 bases remained unmatched. CDR3 region: CASSTLLAGAYYEQYF. The CDR3 DNA follows: TGCGCCAGCAGCACACTCCTAGCGGGAGCATACTACGAGCAGTACTTC.

The gene calls are TRBV9 and TRBJ1-4; D possibly corresponds to TRBD1 (5 bases). V gave up 0 bases and J gave up 6 bases, with 12 bases separating them. The CDR3 spans 15 residues. CDR1 is SGDLS, CDR2 YYNGEE, per germline. CDR3 sequence: CASSVAAGRDEKLFF. The CDR3 DNA follows: TGTGCCAGCAGCGTAGCGGCAGGGAGGGATGAAAAACTGTTTTTT.

The V and J genes are TRBV6-5 and TRBJ1-2, with TRBD1 as a possible D gene (6 bases). CDR3 size: 13 residues. The germline V gene has CDR1 MNHEY and CDR2 SVGAGI. Trimming stripped 6 bases from V and 2 bases from J, with 10 bases between. Here the CDR3 reads CASRMTGNYGYTF. The DNA for the CDR3 is TGTGCCAGCAGAATGACAGGAAACTATGGCTACACCTTC.

The chain is built from TRBV10-3 and TRBJ1-1; D is unclear. Trimming cost V 1 base and J 7 bases, with 7 bases left between them. The germline CDR1 and CDR2 sequences are ENHRY and SYGVKD. CDR3 length equals 12 residues. The CDR3 DNA is TGTGCCATCAGTGAGTTGGACGGTGAAGCTTTCTTT. Protein: CAISELDGEAFF.

The genes are TRBV5-5 and TRBJ2-2; 8 bases agree with TRBD2. Trimming removed 3 bases from V and 2 bases from J; junction bases left unmatched: 9. The CDR3 spans 17 residues. CDR1 and CDR2 (germline): SGHKS, YYEKEE (reference sequence). The CDR3 nucleotides read TGTGCCAGCAGCTCCTGGACTAGCACAATTAACACCGGGGAGCTGTTTTTT. Its translation is CASSSWTSTINTGELFF.

This sequence joins TRBV6-5 and TRBJ2-7; 13 bases line up with TRBD2. Per germline, CDR1 MNHEY and CDR2 SVGAGI. The CDR3 loop spans 16 amino acids. J was trimmed by 5 bases and V by 2 bases; bases with no gene match: 6. Here the CDR3 reads CASSYRTSGRTNEQYF. DNA of the CDR3: TGTGCCAGCAGTTACCGGACTAGCGGGAGAACTAACGAGCAGTACTTC.

The chain couples TRBV12-1 to TRBJ2-7; the D call of TRBD1 is as the table states it, not checked on the DNA. TRBV12-1 represents a pseudogene. This CDR3 has 15 residues. CDR3 region: CASSFPDRAIDEQYF. In DNA form, the CDR3 reads TGTGCCAGCAGCTTCCCGGACAGGGCGATTGACGAGCAGTACTTC.

V usage is TRBV7-9 and J usage is TRBJ1-2, with unresolved D. Per germline, CDR1 SEHNR and CDR2 FQNEAQ (reference sequence). The germline V and J ends were trimmed by 0 bases and 2 bases, with 7 bases remaining between them. The CDR3 sequence is 14 residues long. CDR3 loop: CASSLAGQNYGYTF. The CDR3 region has the DNA TGTGCCAGCAGCTTAGCAGGGCAGAACTATGGCTACACCTTC.

The rearrangement joins TRBV5-1 to TRBJ2-7; 11 bases are a match to TRBD2. CDR1 is SGHRS and CDR2 is YFSETQ in the germline V gene. Trimming cost V 7 bases and J 3 bases; bases outside gene matches: 3. The CDR3 is 13 residues long. CDR3 sequence: CASRLAGGYEQYF. CDR3 DNA: TGCGCCAGCCGCCTAGCGGGAGGCTACGAGCAGTACTTC.

The CDR3 region is CASSHQATGVREKLFF. The CDR3 DNA reads TGCGCCAGCAGCCACCAAGCGACAGGGGTTCGGGAAAAACTGTTTTTT. The rearrangement joins TRBV4-1 to TRBJ1-4, with TRBD1 identical over 8 bases. V lost 3 bases, J lost 8 bases, and 11 bases stayed unmatched. The CDR3 is 16 residues long. The germline V gene encodes CDR1 MGHRA and CDR2 YSYEKL.